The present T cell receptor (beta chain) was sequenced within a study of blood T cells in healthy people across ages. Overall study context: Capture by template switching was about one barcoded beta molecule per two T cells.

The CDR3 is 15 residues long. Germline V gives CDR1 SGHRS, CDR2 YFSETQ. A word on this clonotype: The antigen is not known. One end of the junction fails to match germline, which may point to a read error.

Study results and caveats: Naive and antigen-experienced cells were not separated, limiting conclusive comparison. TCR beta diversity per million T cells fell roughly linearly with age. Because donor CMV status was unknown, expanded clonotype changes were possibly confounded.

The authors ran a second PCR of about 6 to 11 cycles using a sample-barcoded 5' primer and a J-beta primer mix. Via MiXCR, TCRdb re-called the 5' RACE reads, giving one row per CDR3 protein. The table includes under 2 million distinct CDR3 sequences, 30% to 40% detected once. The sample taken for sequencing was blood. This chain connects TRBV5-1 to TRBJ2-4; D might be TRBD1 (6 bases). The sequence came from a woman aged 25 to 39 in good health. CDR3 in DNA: TGCGCCAGCAGCTTAACTGGGGGCGCGGCCTACGAGCAGTGCTTC. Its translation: CASSLTGGAAYEQCF.